This T cell receptor beta chain came from a study of tumor-infiltrating lymphocytes in oesophageal squamous cell carcinoma. CDR3 length: 15 amino acids. J was trimmed by 1 base and V by 10 bases; bases with no gene match: 10. Germline CDR1 is WNHNN and CDR2 is SYGVQD (reference sequence). MiXCR was run by TCRdb on the PCR reads, yielding one entry per CDR3 protein. Among about 10,000 distinct CDR3 sequences listed, about 54% were seen once. The sample holds one count of this clonotype. The source material was esophageal tumor tissue. This TCR was recovered from a female donor with esophageal squamous cell carcinoma. The chain combines TRBV10-1 with TRBJ2-7, with 10 bases that match TRBD1. The CDR3 reads CATAPRTGGSYEQYF. The CDR3 DNA reads as TGCGCCACCGCCCCTAGGACAGGGGGTTCCTACGAGCAGTACTTC.